The T cell receptor (beta chain) under discussion was sequenced for a study of regulatory T cells in long-lasting Graves disease. This clonotype was detected ten times or more. The length of the CDR3 is 16 residues. Germline V gene data show CDR1 as MDHEN and CDR2 as SYDVKM. V was clipped by 5 bases and J by 3 bases; unmatched bases: 9. Time point specified: newly diagnosed GD, antithyroid drugs for less than 3 months. There was RNA extracted from PBMCs, and the TCR library was made from it. iRepertoire HTBI primers and Arm-PCR of CDR3 regions built TCR beta libraries. Via MiXCR, TCRdb re-called the multiplex PCR reads, giving one row per CDR3 protein. Seen here are 360,000 or so distinct CDR3 sequences, around 11% observed once, and the top ten hold under 20%. Another study also made use of these data, one on T cells in Graves' hyperthyroidism and ophthalmopathy. This second report adds: On the basis of clinical symptoms, serum thyroxine and TRAb, thyroid ultrasound and orbital computed tomography, diagnoses were made. In blood, most of the thyroid clonotypes expanded above 0.001 were also present.

The origin of this receptor is a woman aged 18-35 years with Graves disease. The sample here was peripheral blood mononuclear cells (PBMCs), taken at new diagnosis, from a patient treated with antithyroid drugs. This chain connects TRBV28 to TRBJ2-1, with 8 bases fitting TRBD2. This chain's CDR3 is CASSPQSGSHYNEQFF. In DNA form, the CDR3 reads TGTGCCAGCAGTCCCCAGAGCGGGAGCCACTACAATGAGCAGTTCTTC.